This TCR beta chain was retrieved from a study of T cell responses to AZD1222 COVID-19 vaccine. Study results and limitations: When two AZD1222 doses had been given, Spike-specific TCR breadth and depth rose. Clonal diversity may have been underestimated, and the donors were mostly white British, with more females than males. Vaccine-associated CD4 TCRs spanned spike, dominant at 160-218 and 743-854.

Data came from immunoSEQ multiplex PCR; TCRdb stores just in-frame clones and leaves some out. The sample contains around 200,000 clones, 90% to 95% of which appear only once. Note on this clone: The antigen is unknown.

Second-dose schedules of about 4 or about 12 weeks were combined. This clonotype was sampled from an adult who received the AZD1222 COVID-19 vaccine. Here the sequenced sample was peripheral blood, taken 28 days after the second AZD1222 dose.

The CDR3 nucleotides are TGTGCCAGCAGTTTATTGGGCAGCGACAGCTATGGCTACACCTTC. Its protein is CASSLLGSDSYGYTF. The chain links TRBV28 to TRBJ1-2, with D tentatively TRBD1 (5 bases). The CDR3 covers 15 residues. CDR1 is MDHEN and CDR2 is SYDVKM in the germline V gene. Trimming removed 1 base at V and 4 bases at J, with 13 bases between.